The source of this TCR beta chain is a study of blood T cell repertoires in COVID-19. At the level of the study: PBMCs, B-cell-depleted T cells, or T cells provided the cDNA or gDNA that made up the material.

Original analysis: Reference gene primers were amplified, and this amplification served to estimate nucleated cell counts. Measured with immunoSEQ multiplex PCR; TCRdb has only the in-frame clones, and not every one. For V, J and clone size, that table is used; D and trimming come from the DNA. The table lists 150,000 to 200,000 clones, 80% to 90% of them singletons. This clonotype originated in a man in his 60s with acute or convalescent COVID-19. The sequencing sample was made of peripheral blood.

Here the CDR3 DNA reads TGTGCCAGCTCCCGGGGGGGTACGGGTCAGCCCCAGCATTTT. Translating gives CASSRGGTGQPQHF. J is TRBJ1-5 and V is TRBV28; the D gene is possibly TRBD1 (5 bases). Trimming pared 8 bases from V and 6 bases from J, leaving 17 bases between. Germline V gene sequence: CDR1 MDHEN, CDR2 SYDVKM. The CDR3 contains 14 residues.